Below, 9 T cell receptor beta chains from the same sample are listed, as sequenced in a study of T cells in tuberculosis. The data were produced by immunoSEQ multiplex PCR, yet TCRdb's version contains in-frame clones alone and is incomplete. Of about 41,000 clones in the sample, 95% were seen once. The material sequenced was PBMCs. These receptors were taken from a donor between 5 and 29 years old with latent tuberculosis or without tuberculosis infection.

The chain links TRBV4-1 to TRBJ2-7; the D gene is possibly TRBD2 (6 bases). Germline CDR1 and CDR2: MGHRA and YSYEKL. The CDR3 sequence is 15 residues long. V lost 4 bases and J 3 bases, leaving 16 bases between the germline ends. The CDR3 loop reads CASSPAGTGGYEQYF. The DNA of the CDR3 is TGCGCCAGCAGCCCGGCGGGAACAGGCGGCTACGAGCAGTACTTC.

J is TRBJ2-7 and V is TRBV15; maybe TRBD2 (6 bases). The germline gives CDR1 LNHNV, CDR2 YYDKDF (reference sequence). This CDR3 spans 16 amino acids. V was clipped by 0 bases and J by 3 bases, with 15 bases between them. The CDR3: CATSRDSRTGDYEQYF. CDR3 sequence (DNA): TGTGCCACCAGCAGAGATAGTCGGACGGGGGACTACGAGCAGTACTTC.

This chain connects TRBV2 to TRBJ1-1; possibly TRBD1 for D (5 bases). Per the germline V gene, CDR1 is SNHLY and CDR2 is FYNNEI. The CDR3 runs to 14 residues. V was shortened by 4 bases and J by 0 bases, with 9 bases between the two germline ends. CDR3 sequence: CASSVTGMNTEAFF. CDR3 bases: TGTGCCAGCAGTGTTACAGGTATGAACACTGAAGCTTTCTTT.

This rearrangement joins TRBV5-1 to TRBJ2-1; D gene unclear. Per the germline V gene, CDR1 is SGHRS and CDR2 is YFSETQ. Between the trimmed V and J ends, which lost 0 bases and 11 bases, there was a span of 9 bases. The CDR3 contains 12 residues. CDR3 nucleotide sequence: TGCGCCAGCAGCTTGGTTGGGCCGCAGCAGTTCTTC. Its protein product is CASSLVGPQQFF.

The gene calls are TRBV19 and TRBJ1-5; D is unclear. Trimming shortened V by 5 bases and J by 4 bases, and 15 bases separated the two germline ends. Germline V gives CDR1 LNHDA, CDR2 SQIVND (reference sequence). There are 15 residues in the CDR3. The CDR3 loop reads CASSSSRVPNQPQHF. CDR3 nucleotide sequence: TGTGCCAGTAGTTCTTCCCGGGTTCCAAATCAGCCCCAGCATTTT.

This chain connects TRBV6-1 to TRBJ1-1, with 8 positions matching TRBD1. CDR1 and CDR2 from the germline V gene are MNHNS and SASEGT. The CDR3 consists of 14 residues. V lost 5 bases to trimming and J lost 11 bases; unmatched junction nucleotides: 13. This CDR3 is CASSSKGQEGSAFF. In nucleotides, the CDR3 is TGTGCCAGCAGTTCGAAGGGACAGGAAGGGAGTGCTTTCTTT.

The CDR3 DNA sequence: TGTGCCAGTAGTATCCTCCGAACCGGGACAGGGAATGGCTACACCTTC. This codes for CASSILRTGTGNGYTF. The V gene is TRBV19, the J gene TRBJ1-2, with 9 bases identical to TRBD1. With 3 bases clipped from V and 6 bases from J, the junction kept 11 bases outside the gene matches. Germline V gene sequence: CDR1 LNHDA, CDR2 SQIVND (reference sequence). This CDR3 comprises 16 residues.

The chain combines TRBV7-2 with TRBJ2-1; tentative D call: TRBD2 (6 bases). CDR3 length: 13 amino acids. Germline V lookup: CDR1 SGHTA, CDR2 FQGNSA. V dropped 5 bases and J dropped 5 bases, with 10 bases sitting between them. The CDR3 sequence is CASSLGLNNEQFF. DNA of the CDR3: TGTGCCAGCAGCCTGGGACTTAACAATGAGCAGTTCTTC.

V is TRBV5-1 and J is TRBJ1-2, with 7 bases lining up with TRBD1. V trimming: 1 base; J trimming: 2 bases; junction bases outside the gene matches: 5. The CDR3 consists of 15 residues. Germline assignment: CDR1 SGHRS and CDR2 YFSETQ. CDR3 DNA sequence: TGCGCCAGCAGCTTGAGGCAGGGGGAAAACTATGGCTACACCTTC. Its translation: CASSLRQGENYGYTF. Using reference TRBV5-1 and TRBJ1-2 for the parts outside the CDR3, the full variable domain is KAGVTQTPRYLIKTRGQQVTLSCSPISGHRSVSWYQQTPGQGLQFLFEYFSETQRNKGNFPGRFSGRQFSNSRSEMNVSTLELGDSALYLCASSLRQGENYGYTFGSGTRLTVV.